These 26 T cell receptor beta chains originate from one sample sequenced in a study of CD8+CD57+ T cells in acquired aplastic anemia. Genomic DNA acted as the template from which TCR beta VDJ combination and CDR3 sequence profiling were carried out. A single record per CDR3 protein comes from TCRdb applying MiXCR to the reads. The sample lists about 160,000 distinct CDR3 sequences, 70% to 75% occurring once. Before being chosen for sequencing, patients had shown CD8+CD57+ cell expansion by flow cytometry. The sequenced sample was sorted CD4+, CD8+, or CD8+CD57+ T cells (not recorded which) from PBMCs. These receptors came from a human donor with aplastic anemia.

Of note for this clonotype: Being one base from a much bigger clone, this may be a read error. This rearrangement joins TRBV7-9 to TRBJ2-7, with 7 bases lining up with TRBD1. The germline V gene has CDR1 SEHNR and CDR2 FQNEAQ (reference sequence). The CDR3 is made up of 16 amino acids. Trimming at V came to 3 bases and at J to 0 bases, leaving 8 bases not matched to a gene. CDR3: CASSFPDRANSYEQYF. The CDR3 region has the DNA TGTGCCAGCAGCTTCCCCGACAGGGCGAACTCCTACGAGCAGTACTTC.

This chain connects TRBV20-1 to TRBJ1-1; D gene ambiguous. The V gene's germline CDR1 is DFQATT and CDR2 SNEGSKA (reference sequence). The length of the CDR3 is 13 residues. V shed 3 bases and J shed 3 bases, with 11 bases lying between them. This chain's CDR3 is CSASTGSDTEAFF. DNA of the CDR3: TGCAGTGCTAGTACGGGCAGTGACACTGAAGCTTTCTTT.

This clonotype was detected ten times or more. The chain uses TRBV6-1 and TRBJ1-1, with TRBD1 identical over 8 bases. Germline values: CDR1 MNHNS, CDR2 SASEGT. V lost 5 bases, J lost 1 base, and 3 bases stayed unmatched. This CDR3 has 14 residues. The CDR3 loop is CASSFGTGNTEAFF. The CDR3 DNA reads TGTGCCAGCAGTTTCGGGACAGGGAACACTGAAGCTTTCTTT.

The V gene is TRBV7-2, the J gene TRBJ2-5, with 7 bases fitting TRBD1. The ends lost 1 base at V and 2 bases at J; junction bases unmatched: 4. CDR3 length: 15 residues. CDR1 is SGHTA, CDR2 FQGNSA, per germline. This chain's CDR3 is CASSLGGTDQETQYF. CDR3 coding DNA: TGTGCCAGCAGCTTAGGAGGGACAGATCAAGAGACCCAGTACTTC.

This clonotype was detected many times. This chain joins TRBV9 and TRBJ2-1; D not certain. Looked up from germline, CDR1 is SGDLS and CDR2 is YYNGEE. The CDR3 totals 13 residues. The V end lost 2 bases, the J end lost 3 bases, and 6 bases lay between the germline ends. The CDR3 bases are TGTGCCAGCAGCGTTGAAATCTACAATGAGCAGTTCTTC. Protein: CASSVEIYNEQFF.

This clonotype was found a few times. The V and J genes are TRBV29-1 and TRBJ1-2; 7 bases line up with TRBD1. The germline V gene encodes CDR1 SQVTM and CDR2 ANQGSEA. The V and J ends lost 1 base and 4 bases, in that order; junction bases with no gene match: 6. There are 14 residues in the CDR3. In nucleotides, the CDR3 is TGCAGCGTTGAAGTTGGAGGGGGCCCCTATGGCTACACCTTC. This codes for CSVEVGGGPYGYTF.

This clonotype was seen more than once but under ten times. The rearrangement uses TRBV2 and TRBJ1-1; D is unclear. Germline values: CDR1 SNHLY, CDR2 FYNNEI. The CDR3 consists of 13 residues. The germline V and J ends were trimmed by 5 bases and 4 bases, with 11 bases remaining between them. The CDR3 nucleotides are TGTGCCAGCAGTTCCGGCCTGGTCACTGAAGCTTTCTTT. Amino acid sequence: CASSSGLVTEAFF.

The gene calls are TRBV5-1 and TRBJ2-2, with 11 bases lining up with TRBD2. Unmatched junction bases numbered 8, after V lost 7 bases and J lost 6 bases. CDR1 SGHRS and CDR2 YFSETQ come from the germline V gene. The CDR3 sequence is 15 residues long. The CDR3 coding sequence is TGCGCCAGCCATCTCCTAGCGGGAGGCTCCGGGGAGCTGTTTTTT. Residues: CASHLLAGGSGELFF.

The chain employs TRBV6-5 and TRBJ1-2; D gene ambiguous. V was trimmed by 6 bases and J by 1 base, leaving 6 bases between them. Germline assignment: CDR1 MNHEY and CDR2 SVGAGI. This CDR3 has 12 residues. The CDR3: CASRTVNYGYTF. In nucleotides, the CDR3 is TGTGCCAGCAGAACAGTTAACTATGGCTACACCTTC.

The gene calls are TRBV5-1 and TRBJ2-5; no clear D. The germline gives CDR1 SGHRS, CDR2 YFSETQ. The CDR3 sequence is 14 residues long. Trimming stripped 2 bases from V and 5 bases from J, with 13 bases between. The chain's CDR3 is CASSFQGIRETQYF. CDR3 sequence (DNA): TGCGCCAGCAGCTTTCAAGGGATAAGGGAGACCCAGTACTTC.

The V gene is TRBV5-4, the J gene TRBJ2-7; no clear D. Germline CDR1 is SGHNT and CDR2 is YYREEE (reference sequence). This CDR3 spans 14 amino acids. The V gene lost 2 bases and the J gene lost 2 bases, with 11 bases spanning the gap. The CDR3 sequence is CASSLEHATYEQYF. DNA of the CDR3: TGTGCCAGCAGCTTAGAACACGCGACCTACGAGCAGTACTTC.

The chain is built from TRBV5-1 and TRBJ2-7, with TRBD1 matching over 9 bases. J was trimmed by 4 bases and V by 3 bases; bases with no gene match: 8. Germline V gives CDR1 SGHRS, CDR2 YFSETQ. The CDR3 spans 15 residues. CDR3 sequence (DNA): TGCGCCAGCAGCTCAGTGATGGGGACAGGGTACGAGCAGTACTTC. Amino acids: CASSSVMGTGYEQYF.

The J gene is TRBJ1-2, the V gene TRBV20-1; D gene uncertain. This CDR3 has 14 amino acids. Germline assignment: CDR1 DFQATT and CDR2 SNEGSKA (reference sequence). Trimming stripped 0 bases from V and 7 bases from J, with 15 bases between. The CDR3 nucleotides are TGCAGTGCTAGAGATAGCGGCAGATGGGGTGGCTACACCTTC. Encoded protein: CSARDSGRWGGYTF.

This chain joins TRBV6-4 and TRBJ2-2; possibly TRBD1 or TRBD2 for D (5 bases each). Germline CDR1 MRHNA, CDR2 SNTAGT. The CDR3 is made up of 12 amino acids. Trimming stripped 8 bases from V and 3 bases from J, with 7 bases between. In DNA form, the CDR3 reads TGTGCCAGCGGGGGAGACACCGGGGAGCTGTTTTTT. Protein sequence: CASGGDTGELFF.

The chain couples TRBV20-1 to TRBJ1-4; 8 bases are shared with TRBD1. The CDR3 extends over 14 amino acids. Germline V gene data show CDR1 as DFQATT and CDR2 as SNEGSKA (reference sequence). With V trimmed by 5 bases and J by 1 base, 3 bases remained unmatched. The CDR3, as DNA: TGCAGTGCTCAGACAGGGGTAACTAATGAAAAACTGTTTTTT. Translating gives CSAQTGVTNEKLFF.

This clonotype was seen only a few times. The rearrangement links TRBV25-1 to TRBJ1-6; D remains ambiguous. CDR1 MGHDK and CDR2 SYGVNS come from the germline V gene. V dropped 6 bases and J dropped 9 bases, with 15 bases sitting between them. This CDR3 is built from 14 residues. The CDR3 is CASREEGVGSPLHF. The CDR3 region has the DNA TGTGCCAGCAGGGAGGAGGGTGTCGGTTCACCCCTCCACTTT.

This clonotype was observed once. The rearrangement joins TRBV20-1 to TRBJ2-1; no firm D call. Per the germline V gene, CDR1 is DFQATT and CDR2 is SNEGSKA (reference sequence). This CDR3 region has 12 residues. V was cut by 5 bases and J by 13 bases, with 18 bases left in between. The CDR3 is CSAPDLTRNQFF. CDR3 coding DNA: TGCAGTGCTCCAGATCTTACTCGTAATCAGTTCTTC.

This clonotype was seen a few times. V gene TRBV5-1 combines with J gene TRBJ2-1; D might be TRBD1 or TRBD2, each matching 5 bases. The CDR3 runs to 15 residues. The ends were cut back, 1 base at V and 8 bases at J, with 16 bases in the middle. CDR1 and CDR2 from the germline V gene are SGHRS and YFSETQ. CDR3 loop: CASSLTRVGVDEQFF. In DNA form, the CDR3 reads TGCGCCAGCAGCTTGACGAGGGTAGGGGTCGATGAGCAGTTCTTC. The entire variable domain, with the rest obtained from reference TRBV5-1 and TRBJ2-1, is as follows: KAGVTQTPRYLIKTRGQQVTLSCSPISGHRSVSWYQQTPGQGLQFLFEYFSETQRNKGNFPGRFSGRQFSNSRSEMNVSTLELGDSALYLCASSLTRVGVDEQFFGPGTRLTVL.

In its sample, this clonotype was seen a few times. The chain joins TRBV7-9 to TRBJ2-7; D gene unclear. The length of the CDR3 is 13 residues. Germline V gene sequence: CDR1 SEHNR, CDR2 FQNEAQ (reference sequence). V gave up 5 bases and J gave up 4 bases, with 12 bases separating them. For the CDR3, the DNA is TGTGCCAGCAGCCAAGGTCCGGCTTACGAGCAGTACTTC. It yields the protein CASSQGPAYEQYF.

V usage is TRBV20-1 and J usage is TRBJ2-5; 10 bases are shared with TRBD1. The V gene end was trimmed by 4 bases and the J gene end by 9 bases; junction bases not matched to a gene: 14. The germline gives CDR1 DFQATT, CDR2 SNEGSKA (reference sequence). The CDR3 length is 15 residues. CDR3 sequence reads: CSATGTGDGNQPQYF. CDR3 nucleotide sequence: TGCAGTGCTACCGGGACAGGGGATGGAAATCAGCCCCAGTACTTC.

The chain carries TRBV19 and TRBJ2-7, with 7 bases identical to TRBD2. This CDR3 region has 15 residues. V lost 9 bases to trimming and J lost 0 bases; unmatched junction nucleotides: 11. Germline values: CDR1 LNHDA, CDR2 SQIVND (reference sequence). The CDR3 sequence: CASRETAGSSYEQYV. In nucleotides, the CDR3 is TGTGCCAGCAGGGAGACAGCGGGGAGCTCCTACGAGCAGTACGTC.

The chain combines TRBV5-1 with TRBJ1-2; D is undetermined. V was pared by 2 bases and J by 7 bases, with 15 bases between. From germline, CDR1 is SGHRS and CDR2 YFSETQ. The CDR3 runs 14 residues. The DNA for the CDR3 is TGCGCCAGCAGCTTCGAACAACGAGGACTTGGCTACACCTTC. This encodes CASSFEQRGLGYTF.

This clonotype was observed a few times. The V gene is TRBV29-1, the J gene TRBJ2-1; the D call may be TRBD1 or TRBD2 (5 bases each). This CDR3 is 14 amino acids long. The germline CDR1 and CDR2 sequences are SQVTM and ANQGSEA. V was pared by 3 bases and J by 4 bases, with 13 bases between. The CDR3: CSVDRGDGYNEQFF. CDR3 coding DNA: TGCAGCGTTGATAGAGGGGATGGGTACAATGAGCAGTTCTTC.

The V call is TRBV7-9, the J call TRBJ2-3, with D uncertain. V was pared by 5 bases and J by 6 bases, with 9 bases between. CDR3 length: 12 amino acids. Per the germline V gene, CDR1 is SEHNR and CDR2 is FQNEAQ (reference sequence). The CDR3 DNA is TGTGCCAGCAGCGTAGGGTGGGATACGCAGTATTTT. This sequence encodes CASSVGWDTQYF.

This clonotype was observed a few times. The V call is TRBV7-9, the J call TRBJ1-5; D is unresolved. Germline-derived CDR1 and CDR2 are SEHNR and FQNEAQ (reference sequence). The CDR3 spans 13 residues. V shed 4 bases and J shed 5 bases, with 9 bases lying between them. The chain's CDR3 is CASSSSVYQPQHF. The CDR3 nucleotides read TGTGCCAGCAGCTCTAGTGTTTATCAGCCCCAGCATTTT.

The rearrangement joins TRBV12-3 or TRBV12-4 to TRBJ2-5, with D unclear. With 5 bases removed from V and 4 bases from J, the gap between germline ends came to 11 bases. The CDR3 consists of 13 residues. CDR3 nucleotides: TGTGCCAGCAGTGAGAATATACGAGAGACCCAGTACTTC. This translates into CASSENIRETQYF.